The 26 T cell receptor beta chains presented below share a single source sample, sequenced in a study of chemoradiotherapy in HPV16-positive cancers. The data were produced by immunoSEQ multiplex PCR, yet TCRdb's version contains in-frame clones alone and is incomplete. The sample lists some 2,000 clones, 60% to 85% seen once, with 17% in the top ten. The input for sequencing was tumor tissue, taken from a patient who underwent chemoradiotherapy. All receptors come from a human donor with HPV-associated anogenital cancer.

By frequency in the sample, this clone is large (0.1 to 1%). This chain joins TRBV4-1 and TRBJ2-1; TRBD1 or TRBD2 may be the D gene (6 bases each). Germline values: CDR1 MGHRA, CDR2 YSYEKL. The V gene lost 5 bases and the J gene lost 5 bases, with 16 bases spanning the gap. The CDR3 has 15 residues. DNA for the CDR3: TGCGCCAGCAGCGACGGTTTAGGGGGGAACAATGAGCAGTTCTTC. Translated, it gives CASSDGLGGNNEQFF.

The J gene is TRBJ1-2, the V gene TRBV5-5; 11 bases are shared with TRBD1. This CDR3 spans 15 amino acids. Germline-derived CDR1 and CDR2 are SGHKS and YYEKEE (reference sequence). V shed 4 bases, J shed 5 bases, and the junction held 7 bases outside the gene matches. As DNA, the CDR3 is TGTGCCAGCAGCACTTCCGGGACAGGGGGTTATGGCTACACCTTC. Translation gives CASSTSGTGGYGYTF.

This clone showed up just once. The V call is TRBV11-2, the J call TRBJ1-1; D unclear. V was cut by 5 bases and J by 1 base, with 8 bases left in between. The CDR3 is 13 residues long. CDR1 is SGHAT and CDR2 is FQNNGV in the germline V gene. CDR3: CASSHSPNTEAFF. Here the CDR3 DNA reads TGTGCCAGCAGCCATAGCCCGAACACTGAAGCTTTCTTT.

CDR3 sequence: CSVGGGTQYF. The CDR3, as DNA: TGCAGCGTAGGGGGAGGGACGCAGTATTTT. The chain employs TRBV29-1 and TRBJ2-3, with D tentatively TRBD2 (7 bases). With 6 bases removed from V and 9 bases from J, the gap between germline ends came to 10 bases. The CDR3 spans 10 residues. Germline V lookup: CDR1 SQVTM, CDR2 ANQGSEA.

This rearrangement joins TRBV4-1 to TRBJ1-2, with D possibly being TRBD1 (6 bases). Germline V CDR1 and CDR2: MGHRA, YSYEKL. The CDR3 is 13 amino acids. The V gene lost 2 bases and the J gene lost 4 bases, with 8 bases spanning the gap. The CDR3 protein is CASSQQGIYGYTF. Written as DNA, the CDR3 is TGCGCCAGCAGCCAACAGGGGATCTATGGCTACACCTTC.

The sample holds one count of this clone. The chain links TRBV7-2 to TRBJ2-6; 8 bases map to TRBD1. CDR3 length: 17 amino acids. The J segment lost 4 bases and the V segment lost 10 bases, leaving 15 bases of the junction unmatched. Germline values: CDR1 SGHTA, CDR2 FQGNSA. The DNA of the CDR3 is TGTGCCACCTATAGGGTCCAGGGGGCGCCGGGGGCCAACGTCCTGACTTTC. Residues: CATYRVQGAPGANVLTF.

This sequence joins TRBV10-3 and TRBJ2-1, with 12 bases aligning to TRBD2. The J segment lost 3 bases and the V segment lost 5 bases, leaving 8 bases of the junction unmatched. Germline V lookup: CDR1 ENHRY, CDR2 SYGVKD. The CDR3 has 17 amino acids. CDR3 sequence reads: CAISPTSGGPGYNEQFF. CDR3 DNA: TGTGCCATCAGTCCAACTAGCGGGGGGCCAGGCTACAATGAGCAGTTCTTC.

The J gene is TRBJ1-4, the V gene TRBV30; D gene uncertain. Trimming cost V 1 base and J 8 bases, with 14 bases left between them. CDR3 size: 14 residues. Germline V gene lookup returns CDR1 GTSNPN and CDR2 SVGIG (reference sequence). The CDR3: CAWSASPEGEKLFF. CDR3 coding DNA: TGTGCCTGGAGTGCCTCCCCGGAAGGGGAAAAACTGTTTTTT. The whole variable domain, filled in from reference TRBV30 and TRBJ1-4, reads SQTIHQWPATLVQPVGSPLSLECTVEGTSNPNLYWYRQAAGRGLQLLFYSVGIGQISSEVPQNLSASRPQDRQFILSSKKLLLSDSGFYLCAWSASPEGEKLFFGSGTQLSVL.

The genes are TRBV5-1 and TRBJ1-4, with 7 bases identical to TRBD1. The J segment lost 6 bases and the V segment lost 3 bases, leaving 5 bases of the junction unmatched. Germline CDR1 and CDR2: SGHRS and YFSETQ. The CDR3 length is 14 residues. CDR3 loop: CASSSTGDYEKLFF. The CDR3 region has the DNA TGCGCCAGCAGCTCCACAGGGGATTATGAAAAACTGTTTTTT. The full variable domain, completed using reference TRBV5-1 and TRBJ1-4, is KAGVTQTPRYLIKTRGQQVTLSCSPISGHRSVSWYQQTPGQGLQFLFEYFSETQRNKGNFPGRFSGRQFSNSRSEMNVSTLELGDSALYLCASSSTGDYEKLFFGSGTQLSVL.

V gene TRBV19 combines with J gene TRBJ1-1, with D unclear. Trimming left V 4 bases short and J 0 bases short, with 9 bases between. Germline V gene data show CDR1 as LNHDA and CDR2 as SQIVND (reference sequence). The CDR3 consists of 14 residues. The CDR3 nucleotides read TGTGCCAGTAGTACCCCCCCGTTGAACACTGAAGCTTTCTTT. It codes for CASSTPPLNTEAFF.

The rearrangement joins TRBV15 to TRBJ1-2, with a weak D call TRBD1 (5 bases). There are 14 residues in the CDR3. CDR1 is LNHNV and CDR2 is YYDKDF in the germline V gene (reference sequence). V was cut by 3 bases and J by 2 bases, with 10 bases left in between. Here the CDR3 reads CATSRPGLNYGYTF. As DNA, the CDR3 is TGTGCCACCAGCAGGCCAGGGTTAAACTATGGCTACACCTTC.

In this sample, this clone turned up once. CDR3 protein: CASSFQGQPNQPQHF. CDR3 sequence (DNA): TGTGCCAGCAGCTTCCAGGGACAGCCCAATCAGCCCCAGCATTTT. The chain couples TRBV2 to TRBJ1-5, with 7 bases identical to TRBD1. Germline V lookup: CDR1 SNHLY, CDR2 FYNNEI. Germline trimming cut 6 bases from V and 3 bases from J; bases unmatched to any gene: 8. This CDR3 is 15 amino acids long.

The CDR3 reads CASSLKGYKRRDLNTEAFF. The CDR3 coding sequence is TGTGCCAGCAGCTTAAAGGGGTACAAGCGGAGGGACTTGAACACTGAAGCTTTCTTT. The genes are TRBV13 and TRBJ1-1; perhaps TRBD1 as D (5 bases). Germline values: CDR1 PRHDT, CDR2 FYEKMQ (reference sequence). V was shortened by 2 bases and J by 0 bases, with 22 bases between the two germline ends. This CDR3 is 19 amino acids long.

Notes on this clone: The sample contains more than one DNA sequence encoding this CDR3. CDR3 residues: CAIRNSRERTEAFF. CDR3 bases: TGTGCCATCAGGAACAGCAGGGAGAGGACTGAAGCTTTCTTT. This chain joins TRBV10-3 and TRBJ1-1, with D tentatively TRBD1 (5 bases). V gave up 6 bases and J gave up 5 bases, with 16 bases separating them. The CDR3 has 14 residues. The germline V gene encodes CDR1 ENHRY and CDR2 SYGVKD.

In nucleotides, the CDR3 is TGTGCCAGCAGAGAGGGACTAGCGGCCTACAATGAGCAGTTCTTC. It codes for CASREGLAAYNEQFF. V gene TRBV2 combines with J gene TRBJ2-1; 11 bases fit TRBD2. CDR3 length: 15 amino acids. J was trimmed by 2 bases and V by 6 bases; bases with no gene match: 3. Germline V gene sequence: CDR1 SNHLY, CDR2 FYNNEI.

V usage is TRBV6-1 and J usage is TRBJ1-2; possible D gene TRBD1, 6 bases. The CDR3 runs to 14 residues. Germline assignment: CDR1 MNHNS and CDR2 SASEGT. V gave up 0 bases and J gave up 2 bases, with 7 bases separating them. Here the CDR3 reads CASSEADSNYGYTF. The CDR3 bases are TGTGCCAGCAGTGAAGCGGACAGCAACTATGGCTACACCTTC.

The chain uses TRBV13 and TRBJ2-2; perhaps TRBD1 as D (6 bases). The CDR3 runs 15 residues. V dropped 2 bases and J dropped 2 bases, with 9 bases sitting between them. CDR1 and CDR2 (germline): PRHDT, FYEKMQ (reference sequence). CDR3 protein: CASSLRDKNTGELFF. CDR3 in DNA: TGTGCCAGCAGCTTAAGGGACAAAAACACCGGGGAGCTGTTTTTT. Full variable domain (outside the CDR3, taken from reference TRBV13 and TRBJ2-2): AAGVIQSPRHLIKEKRETATLKCYPIPRHDTVYWYQQGPGQDPQFLISFYEKMQSDKGSIPDRFSAQQFSDYHSELNMSSLELGDSALYFCASSLRDKNTGELFFGEGSRLTVL.

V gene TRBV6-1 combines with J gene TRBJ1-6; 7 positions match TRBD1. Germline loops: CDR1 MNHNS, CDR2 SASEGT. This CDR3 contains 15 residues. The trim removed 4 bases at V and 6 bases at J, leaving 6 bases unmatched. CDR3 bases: TGTGCCAGCAGTGGGGGGACAGCCCCTAATTCACCCCTCCACTTT. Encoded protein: CASSGGTAPNSPLHF.

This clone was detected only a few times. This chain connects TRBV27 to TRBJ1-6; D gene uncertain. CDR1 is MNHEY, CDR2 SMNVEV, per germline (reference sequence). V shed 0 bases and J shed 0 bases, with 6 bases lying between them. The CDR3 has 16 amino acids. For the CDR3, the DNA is TGTGCCAGCAGTTTATCTCTAAGCTCCTATAATTCACCCCTCCACTTT. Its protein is CASSLSLSSYNSPLHF.

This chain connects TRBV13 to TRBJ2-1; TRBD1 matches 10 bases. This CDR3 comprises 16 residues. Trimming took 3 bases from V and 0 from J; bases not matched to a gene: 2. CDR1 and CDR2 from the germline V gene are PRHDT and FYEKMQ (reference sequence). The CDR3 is CASSFRQGASYNEQFF. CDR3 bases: TGTGCCAGCAGCTTTAGACAGGGGGCCTCCTACAATGAGCAGTTCTTC.

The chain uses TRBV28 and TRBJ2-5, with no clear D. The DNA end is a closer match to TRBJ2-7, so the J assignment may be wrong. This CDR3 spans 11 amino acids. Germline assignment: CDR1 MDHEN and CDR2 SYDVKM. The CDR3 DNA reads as TGTGCCAGCAGGGGCCGATACGAGCAGTACTTC. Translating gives CASRGRYEQYF.

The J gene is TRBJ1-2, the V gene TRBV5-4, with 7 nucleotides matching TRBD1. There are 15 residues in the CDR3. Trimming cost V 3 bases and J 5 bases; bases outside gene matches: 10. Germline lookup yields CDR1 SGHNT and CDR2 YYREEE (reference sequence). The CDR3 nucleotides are TGTGCCAGCAGCTCCAGGGGGGCAGTCGGATATGGCTACACCTTC. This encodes CASSSRGAVGYGYTF.

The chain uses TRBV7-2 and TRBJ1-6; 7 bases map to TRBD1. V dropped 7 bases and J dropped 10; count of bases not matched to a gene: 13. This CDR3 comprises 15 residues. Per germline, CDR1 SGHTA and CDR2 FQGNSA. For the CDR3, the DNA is TGTGCCAGCACCACCGGGACAGACCGGAGGTCACCCCTCCACTTT. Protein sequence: CASTTGTDRRSPLHF.

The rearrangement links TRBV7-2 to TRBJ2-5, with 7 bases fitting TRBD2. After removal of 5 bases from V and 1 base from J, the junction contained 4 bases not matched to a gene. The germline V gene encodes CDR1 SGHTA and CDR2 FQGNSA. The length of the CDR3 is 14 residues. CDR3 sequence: CASSARGGQETQYF. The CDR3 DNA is TGTGCCAGCAGCGCTCGCGGGGGCCAAGAGACCCAGTACTTC.

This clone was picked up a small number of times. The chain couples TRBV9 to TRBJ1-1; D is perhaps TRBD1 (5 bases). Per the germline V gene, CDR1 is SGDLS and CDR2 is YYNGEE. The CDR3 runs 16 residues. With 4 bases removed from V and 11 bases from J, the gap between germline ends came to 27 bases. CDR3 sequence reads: CASSLHEGDARSGAFF. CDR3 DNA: TGTGCCAGCAGCCTCCACGAAGGGGACGCTCGATCCGGGGCTTTCTTT.

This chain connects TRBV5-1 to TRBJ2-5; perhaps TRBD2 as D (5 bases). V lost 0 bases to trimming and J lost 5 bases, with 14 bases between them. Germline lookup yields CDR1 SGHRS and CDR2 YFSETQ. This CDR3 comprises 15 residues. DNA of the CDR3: TGCGCCAGCAGCTTGGGGGTCGGAGGACTGGAGACCCAGTACTTC. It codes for CASSLGVGGLETQYF.